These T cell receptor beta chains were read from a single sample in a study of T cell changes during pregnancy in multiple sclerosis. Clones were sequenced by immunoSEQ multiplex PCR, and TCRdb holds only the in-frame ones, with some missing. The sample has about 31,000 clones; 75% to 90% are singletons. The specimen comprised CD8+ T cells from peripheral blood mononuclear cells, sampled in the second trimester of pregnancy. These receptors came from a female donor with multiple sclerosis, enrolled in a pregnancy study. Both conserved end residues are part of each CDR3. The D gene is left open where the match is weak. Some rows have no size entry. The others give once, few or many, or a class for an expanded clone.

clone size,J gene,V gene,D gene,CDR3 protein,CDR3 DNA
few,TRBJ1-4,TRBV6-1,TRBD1,CASSTGTGGNEKLFF,TGTGCCAGCAGTACCGGGACAGGGGGCAATGAAAAACTGTTTTTT
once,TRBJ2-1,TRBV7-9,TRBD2,CASSQHSGWSSYNEQFF,TGTGCCAGCAGCCAACATAGCGGGTGGAGCTCCTACAATGAGCAGTTCTTC
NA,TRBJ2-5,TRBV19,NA,CASSITSAQETQYF,TGTGCCAGTAGTATTACGAGCGCCCAAGAGACCCAGTACTTC
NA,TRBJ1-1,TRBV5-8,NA,CASSLVGGRTEAFF,TGTGCCAGCAGCTTGGTGGGGGGACGCACTGAAGCTTTCTTT
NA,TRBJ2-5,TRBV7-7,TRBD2,CASSWGLAEQETQYF,TGTGCTAGCAGTTGGGGACTAGCGGAACAAGAGACCCAGTACTTC
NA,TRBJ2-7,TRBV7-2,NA,CASSWRSRGEEQYF,TGTGCCAGCAGCTGGCGGTCCAGGGGTGAGGAGCAGTACTTC
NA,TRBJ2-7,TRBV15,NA,CATSSSSLYEQYF,TGTGCCACCAGCAGCTCCTCCCTGTACGAGCAGTACTTC
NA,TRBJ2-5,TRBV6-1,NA,CASWGAGANQETQYF,TGTGCCAGTTGGGGGGCGGGAGCCAACCAAGAGACCCAGTACTTC
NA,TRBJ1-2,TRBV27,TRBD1,CASSSFTGGAEGYTF,TGTGCCAGCAGCTCTTTTACAGGGGGCGCTGAGGGCTACACCTTC
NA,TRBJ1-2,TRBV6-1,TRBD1,CASSEGTGSYGYTF,TGTGCCAGCAGTGAAGGGACAGGGAGCTATGGCTACACCTTC
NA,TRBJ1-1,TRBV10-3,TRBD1,CAISDWTGSHTEAFF,TGTGCCATCAGTGATTGGACAGGGAGTCACACTGAAGCTTTCTTT